The 26 T cell receptor beta chains below all came from one sample that was sequenced in a study of shared clonotypes between healthy human individuals. The data were produced by immunoSEQ multiplex PCR, yet TCRdb's version contains in-frame clones alone and is incomplete. The sample contains 2 million to 2.5 million clones, 90% to 97% of which appear only once. Sequenced: naive CD4+ T cells sorted from blood. Subset specified: CD45RA+ positively selected. These TCRs come from a man aged 18 to 29 in good health.

The V and J genes are TRBV29-1 and TRBJ1-2, with 10 nucleotides matching TRBD1. CDR1 SQVTM and CDR2 ANQGSEA come from the germline V gene. V lost 3 bases to trimming and J lost 4 bases; unmatched junction nucleotides: 2. The CDR3 is made up of 13 amino acids. The CDR3 region has the DNA TGCAGCGTTGAGACAGGGGGCACCTATGGCTACACCTTC. This codes for CSVETGGTYGYTF.

This clone was seen once. The chain recombines TRBV5-4 with TRBJ1-3; D ambiguous. Looked up from germline, CDR1 is SGHNT and CDR2 is YYREEE (reference sequence). The length of the CDR3 is 18 residues. Trimming removed 5 bases from V and 4 bases from J, with 25 bases in between. The DNA for the CDR3 is TGTGCCAGCAGTGACGATGACCGACATCCGACGGGAGGAAACACCATATATTTT. It encodes CASSDDDRHPTGGNTIYF.

V usage is TRBV12-1 and J usage is TRBJ1-2. TRBV12-1 is shown as a pseudogene. The CDR3 loop spans 8 amino acids. CDR3 sequence (DNA): TGTGCCAGCAGCAACTACACCTTC. Protein: CASSNYTF.

This chain connects TRBV5-6 to TRBJ1-2, with 9 nucleotides matching TRBD1. The V segment lost 4 bases and the J segment 2 bases; nucleotides outside the gene matches: 6. The CDR3 sequence is 15 residues long. Germline lookup yields CDR1 SGHDT and CDR2 YYEEEE. The CDR3 DNA sequence: TGTGCCAGCAGCATGGACAGGGGCGGCAACTATGGCTACACCTTC. This gives the protein CASSMDRGGNYGYTF.

The chain uses TRBV7-2 and TRBJ1-2, with a possible D match to TRBD1 (5 bases). There are 15 residues in the CDR3. V lost 3 bases and J 3 bases, leaving 14 bases between the germline ends. CDR1 is SGHTA, CDR2 FQGNSA, per germline. CDR3 sequence: CASSLQGIGHYGYTF. Here the CDR3 DNA reads TGTGCCAGCAGCTTGCAGGGAATAGGGCACTATGGCTACACCTTC.

The CDR3 region is CASSEVVPYEQYF. The CDR3 DNA reads TGTGCCAGCAGTGAGGTAGTTCCCTACGAGCAGTACTTC. This chain connects TRBV6-1 to TRBJ2-7; D is undetermined. The CDR3 is 13 residues long. CDR1 is MNHNS, CDR2 SASEGT, per germline. Trimming pared 3 bases from V and 2 bases from J, leaving 8 bases between.

The chain is built from TRBV11-3 and TRBJ2-1; 14 bases map to TRBD2. Germline V lookup: CDR1 SGHNT, CDR2 YENEEA. V gave up 6 bases and J gave up 9 bases; unmatched junction bases: 13. The CDR3 spans 17 residues. The CDR3 is CASSPGLAGGYQGEQFF. CDR3 DNA: TGTGCCAGCAGTCCCGGACTAGCGGGAGGTTATCAAGGTGAGCAGTTCTTC.

Comment on this clone: Distinct nucleotide sequences in the sample also encode this CDR3. The J gene is TRBJ2-5, the V gene TRBV11-3; 13 nucleotides align to TRBD2. The CDR3 loop spans 16 amino acids. The V gene end was trimmed by 5 bases and the J gene end by 0 bases; junction bases not matched to a gene: 3. Germline lookup yields CDR1 SGHNT and CDR2 YENEEA. In DNA form, the CDR3 reads TGTGCCAGCAGCCAGGGACTAGCGGGGTACCAAGAGACCCAGTACTTC. It specifies CASSQGLAGYQETQYF.

This chain joins TRBV5-1 and TRBJ1-2, with D perhaps TRBD1 (6 bases). Germline V gives CDR1 SGHRS, CDR2 YFSETQ. With 4 bases removed from V and 4 bases from J, the gap between germline ends came to 17 bases. This CDR3 comprises 15 residues. CDR3: CASSTQTGLLYGYTF. The CDR3 nucleotides are TGCGCCAGCAGCACACAGACAGGACTACTCTATGGCTACACCTTC.

This sequence joins TRBV7-2 and TRBJ2-7; D gene unclear. Per the germline V gene, CDR1 is SGHTA and CDR2 is FQGNSA. Trimming left V 5 bases short and J 6 bases short, with 17 bases between. The CDR3 extends over 14 amino acids. The CDR3 is CASSARVGLGEQYF. The CDR3 DNA follows: TGTGCCAGCAGCGCTAGGGTCGGCTTGGGCGAGCAGTACTTC. Full variable domain (outside the CDR3, taken from reference TRBV7-2 and TRBJ2-7): GAGVSQSPSNKVTEKGKDVELRCDPISGHTALYWYRQSLGQGLEFLIYFQGNSAPDKSGLPSDRFSAERTGGSVSTLTIQRTQQEDSAVYLCASSARVGLGEQYFGPGTRLTVT.

This rearrangement joins TRBV9 to TRBJ2-5; no firm D call. V lost 0 bases and J 0 bases, leaving 0 bases between the germline ends. Looked up from germline, CDR1 is SGDLS and CDR2 is YYNGEE. The CDR3 has 12 amino acids. In nucleotides, the CDR3 is TGTGCCAGCAGCGTAGACCAAGAGACCCAGTACTTC. Protein product: CASSVDQETQYF.

The rearrangement joins TRBV5-1 to TRBJ2-1; possibly TRBD1 or TRBD2 for D (6 bases each). The germline V and J ends were trimmed by 0 bases and 8 bases, with 18 bases remaining between them. Germline-derived CDR1 and CDR2 are SGHRS and YFSETQ. The CDR3 has 16 residues. CDR3 sequence (DNA): TGCGCCAGCAGCTTGGAAGCAAAGGGGGGTAGCGATGAGCAGTTCTTC. Residues: CASSLEAKGGSDEQFF.

This clone has just one count. The DNA is omitted, as the CDR3 cannot be located on it reliably, and the CDR3 follows TCRdb's listing. V usage is TRBV5-1 and J usage is TRBJ1-2. Germline loops: CDR1 SGHRS, CDR2 YFSETQ. The CDR3 extends over 15 residues, inclusive of both ends. CDR3 protein: CASSFGPGGDYGYTF.

The chain couples TRBV10-1 to TRBJ2-2; D uncertain. The CDR3 covers 15 residues. Trimming took off 2 bases at V and 0 bases at J, with 7 bases between the two ends. Germline V gives CDR1 WNHNN, CDR2 SYGVQD (reference sequence). The CDR3 DNA is TGCGCCAGCAGTGAGCACAGCCCGAACACCGGGGAGCTGTTTTTT. Residues: CASSEHSPNTGELFF.

The rearrangement uses TRBV7-9 and TRBJ2-1, with 8 bases matching TRBD2. The V gene's germline CDR1 is SEHNR and CDR2 FQNEAQ (reference sequence). This CDR3 is built from 14 residues. The junction had 10 bases not matched to a gene; V was cut back by 6 bases and J by 9 bases. The CDR3 coding sequence is TGTGCCAGCAGTCTTAGTTGGGCGGGAGGTGAGCAGTTCTTC. It translates to CASSLSWAGGEQFF.

This chain links TRBV7-9 with TRBJ1-1, with 9 bases matching TRBD1. Germline V gene sequence: CDR1 SEHNR, CDR2 FQNEAQ (reference sequence). The CDR3 covers 16 residues. J lost 1 base, V lost 1 base, and 4 bases had no gene match. For the CDR3, the DNA is TGTGCCAGCAGCTTAGGGATGGGACAGGGGAACACTGAAGCTTTCTTT. Translation gives CASSLGMGQGNTEAFF. Combining the CDR3 with reference TRBV7-9 and TRBJ1-1 gives the whole variable domain DTGVSQNPRHKITKRGQNVTFRCDPISEHNRLYWYRQTLGQGPEFLTYFQNEAQLEKSRLLSDRFSAERPKGSFSTLEIQRTEQGDSAMYLCASSLGMGQGNTEAFFGQGTRLTVV.

The CDR3 DNA reads as TGTGCCAGCAGCTCTCTCCGGGGCAGGGGTATCGACGAGCAGTACTTC. It translates to CASSSLRGRGIDEQYF. This chain uses TRBV11-2 with TRBJ2-7; a possible D gene is TRBD1 (6 bases). Germline V gene data show CDR1 as SGHAT and CDR2 as FQNNGV. CDR3 length: 16 residues. Trimming removed 4 bases from V and 5 bases from J, with 21 bases in between.

This sequence joins TRBV18 and TRBJ2-7, with TRBD2 matching 7 bases. This CDR3 is 13 amino acids long. Germline V gene sequence: CDR1 KGHSH, CDR2 LQKENI. Trimming at V came to 4 bases and at J to 5 bases, leaving 5 bases not matched to a gene. CDR3 in amino acids: CASSLRAGDEQYF. In DNA form, the CDR3 reads TGTGCCAGCTCACTCAGGGCGGGGGACGAGCAGTACTTC. Using reference TRBV18 and TRBJ2-7 for the parts outside the CDR3, the full variable domain is NAGVMQNPRHLVRRRGQEARLRCSPMKGHSHVYWYRQLPEEGLKFMVYLQKENIIDESGMPKERFSAEFPKEGPSILRIQQVVRGDSAAYFCASSLRAGDEQYFGPGTRLTVT.

The chain uses TRBV2 and TRBJ1-2, with TRBD1 identical over 10 bases. The junction had 4 bases not matched to a gene; V was cut back by 4 bases and J by 8 bases. Germline CDR1 is SNHLY and CDR2 is FYNNEI. The CDR3 runs to 13 residues. This chain's CDR3 is CASSGGQGHGYTF. The DNA for the CDR3 is TGTGCCAGCAGTGGGGGACAGGGGCACGGCTACACCTTC.

The chain carries TRBV10-3 and TRBJ2-1, with 10 bases identical to TRBD2. The V gene's germline CDR1 is ENHRY and CDR2 SYGVKD. The CDR3 extends over 16 amino acids. V lost 3 bases and J lost 1; bases outside the gene matches: 3. The CDR3 nucleotides read TGTGCCATCAGTGACGAACTAGCGGGGTCCTACAATGAGCAGTTCTTC. Translation gives CAISDELAGSYNEQFF.

The chain carries TRBV9 and TRBJ2-1; D gene uncertain. CDR3 size: 14 residues. With 0 bases removed from V and 8 bases from J, the gap between germline ends came to 12 bases. Germline V lookup: CDR1 SGDLS, CDR2 YYNGEE. The CDR3 nucleotides are TGTGCCAGCAGCGTAGTCCCTGGAGTCGATGAGCAGTTCTTC. Translating gives CASSVVPGVDEQFF.

V is TRBV4-1 and J is TRBJ2-3, with 8 bases fitting TRBD1. The CDR3 runs to 15 residues. Trimming at V came to 1 base and at J to 3 bases, leaving 3 bases not matched to a gene. From germline, CDR1 is MGHRA and CDR2 YSYEKL. DNA for the CDR3: TGCGCCAGCAGCCAAGTCAACAGGGGGACAGATACGCAGTATTTT. Encoded protein: CASSQVNRGTDTQYF.

The chain couples TRBV10-1 to TRBJ2-3, with a tentative D call TRBD2 (6 bases). Germline lookup yields CDR1 WNHNN and CDR2 SYGVQD (reference sequence). This CDR3 has 15 amino acids. Deletions cut 6 bases from V and 3 bases from J, with 16 bases between. In DNA, the CDR3 is TGCGCCAGCAGCGGGACTGTCGTTGGTACAGATACGCAGTATTTT. Its protein product is CASSGTVVGTDTQYF.

CDR3 sequence (DNA): TGCGCCAGCAGCTTGGCTAGCGCCGTCTACGAGCAGTACTTC. Encoded protein: CASSLASAVYEQYF. The chain uses TRBV5-1 and TRBJ2-7; TRBD2 is a possible D gene (6 bases). The CDR3 covers 14 residues. The V gene lost 0 bases and the J gene lost 3 bases, with 10 bases spanning the gap. Germline V CDR1 and CDR2: SGHRS, YFSETQ.

This rearrangement joins TRBV5-1 to TRBJ2-1; 12 nucleotides align to TRBD2. This CDR3 is built from 17 residues. Germline loops: CDR1 SGHRS, CDR2 YFSETQ. V gave up 0 bases and J gave up 3 bases; unmatched junction bases: 4. CDR3 bases: TGCGCCAGCAGCTTGGTACTAGCGGGAGGCGTCTACAATGAGCAGTTCTTC. As protein: CASSLVLAGGVYNEQFF.

V is TRBV2 and J is TRBJ2-5, with TRBD2 matching 8 bases. Germline CDR1 and CDR2: SNHLY and FYNNEI. V trimming: 6 bases; J trimming: 4 bases; junction bases outside the gene matches: 10. The CDR3 covers 15 residues. The CDR3 here is CASSGAAGATETQYF. CDR3 bases: TGTGCCAGCAGCGGTGCAGCGGGAGCTACAGAGACCCAGTACTTC.